A selection of T cell receptor beta chains follows, all from one sample in a study of blood T cell repertoires in COVID-19. Measured with immunoSEQ multiplex PCR; TCRdb has only the in-frame clones, and not every one. In the table there are hundreds of thousands of clones, about 90% of which are singletons. The sequenced sample consisted of PBMCs or T cells enriched from blood (not recorded which). Receptor source: a young woman who had recovered from COVID-19. CDR3s leave out the opening cysteine and the closing phenylalanine or tryptophan.

v_gene	j_gene	CDR3aa
TRBV27	TRBJ1-4	ASSSIRTGGWEKLF
TRBV7-2	TRBJ2-2	ASSRGQTNTGELF
TRBV28	TRBJ2-7	ASLLSGGGSYEQY
TRBV19	TRBJ1-3	ATRRQGGSGNTIY
TRBV27	TRBJ2-1	ASSFGNEQF
TRBV19	TRBJ2-7	ASSGQGHYEQY
TRBV5-5	TRBJ1-5	ASTSGAWGNQPQH
TRBV6-2/TRBV6-3	TRBJ2-7	ASSYRAGTSGYEQY
TRBV10-3	TRBJ2-3	AISPYAGILAGGTDTQY
TRBV29-1	TRBJ2-5	SAMQGSETQY
TRBV5-6	TRBJ2-7	ASSWGQGQVYEQY
TRBV5-1	TRBJ2-7	ASSPGVLTIVHEQY
TRBV4-1	TRBJ2-1	ASSRSGGDHNEQF
TRBV5-1	TRBJ1-2	ASSLLKGDGYT
TRBV19	TRBJ1-5	ATCRGQGGQPQH
TRBV28	TRBJ1-3	ASSFQAGNTIY
TRBV11-2	TRBJ2-1	ASSFRGLVEQF
TRBV28	TRBJ1-2	ASSLLSRDRSYGYT
TRBV5-1	TRBJ2-7	ASSSERAGDEQY
TRBV18	TRBJ1-5	ASTTGVNQPQH
TRBV5-4	TRBJ2-7	ASSPVSSAAYEQY
TRBV19	TRBJ1-5	ASTTGRWSQPQH
TRBV4-1	TRBJ1-4	ASSHEEKKLF
TRBV4-3	TRBJ2-5	ASSQRPAASGKGRETQY
TRBV29-1	TRBJ1-3	SADIGNTIY
TRBV5-4	TRBJ2-7	ASSPRGSSYEQY
TRBV18	TRBJ1-3	ASSPTAGNGNTIY
TRBV6-2/TRBV6-3	TRBJ2-3	ASSYSTSTDTQY
TRBV5-6	TRBJ2-1	ASSLGDYNEQF
TRBV11-1	TRBJ2-1	ASSAGDSLAGQF
TRBV11-3	TRBJ2-2	ASSSRDRGETGELF
TRBV5-1	TRBJ2-3	ASSLVTPTDTQY
TRBV6-5	TRBJ1-5	ASSYTLGGVNQPQH
TRBV4-2	TRBJ1-5	ASSQEGREGQPQH
TRBV6-2/TRBV6-3	TRBJ2-7	ASSIGTGESHEQY
TRBV10-1	TRBJ1-5	ASSEFGQGALQPQH
TRBV3-1/TRBV3-2	TRBJ2-2	ASSQGGLAGGPGELF
TRBV14	TRBJ2-7	ASSQSSVVQY
TRBV5-1	TRBJ1-1	ASSSALIDSRTGAEAF
TRBV28	TRBJ2-2	ASSVSGSPGELF
TRBV12-3/TRBV12-4	TRBJ1-5	ASSLLNQPQH
TRBV10-1	TRBJ1-4	ASSGKQGALNEKLF
TRBV5-1	TRBJ2-2	ASSGLEAGELF
TRBV3-1/TRBV3-2	TRBJ2-1	ASSQMRERNEQF
TRBV10-3	TRBJ1-4	AISESGVPKKDTDEKLF
TRBV7-2	TRBJ2-7	ASSVGQGIFYEQY
TRBV10-3	TRBJ2-1	AISGLKGLAGGNEQF
TRBV25-1	TRBJ2-7	ASSELGGEQY
TRBV18	TRBJ2-5	ASSPPGGWETQY
TRBV27	TRBJ1-5	ASSLLRGGGNQPQH
TRBV6-2/TRBV6-3	TRBJ1-5	ASSYYDRGHQPQH
TRBV18	TRBJ2-2	ASSPRPGLAGESGELF
TRBV7-6	TRBJ2-2	ASSIPAGAGTGELF